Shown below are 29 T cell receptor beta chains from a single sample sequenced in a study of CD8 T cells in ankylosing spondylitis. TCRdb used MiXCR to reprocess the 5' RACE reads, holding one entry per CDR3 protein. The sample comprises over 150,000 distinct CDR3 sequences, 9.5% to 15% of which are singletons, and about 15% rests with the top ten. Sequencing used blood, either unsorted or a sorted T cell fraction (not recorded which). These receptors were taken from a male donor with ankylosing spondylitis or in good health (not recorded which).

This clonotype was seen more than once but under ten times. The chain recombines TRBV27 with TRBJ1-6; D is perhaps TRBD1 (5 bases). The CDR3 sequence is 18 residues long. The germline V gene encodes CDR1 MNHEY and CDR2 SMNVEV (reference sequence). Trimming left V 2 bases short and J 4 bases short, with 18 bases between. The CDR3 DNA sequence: TGTGCCAGCAGTTTAACGCCCAGGCAGGGCAAATATAATTCACCCCTCCACTTT. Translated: CASSLTPRQGKYNSPLHF.

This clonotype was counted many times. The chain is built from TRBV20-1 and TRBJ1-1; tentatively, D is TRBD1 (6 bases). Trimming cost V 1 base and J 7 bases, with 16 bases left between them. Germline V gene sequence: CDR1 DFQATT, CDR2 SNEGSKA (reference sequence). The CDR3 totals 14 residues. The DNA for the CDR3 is TGCAGTGCTAGAGGGGGAGGGGGGGAGTTTGAAGCTTTCTTT. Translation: CSARGGGGEFEAFF.

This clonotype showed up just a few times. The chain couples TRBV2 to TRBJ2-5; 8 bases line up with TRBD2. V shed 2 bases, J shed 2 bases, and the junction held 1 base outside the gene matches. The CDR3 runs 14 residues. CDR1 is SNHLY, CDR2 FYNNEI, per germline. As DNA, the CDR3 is TGTGCCAGCAGTGAACTAGCGGGTCAAGAGACCCAGTACTTC. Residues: CASSELAGQETQYF.

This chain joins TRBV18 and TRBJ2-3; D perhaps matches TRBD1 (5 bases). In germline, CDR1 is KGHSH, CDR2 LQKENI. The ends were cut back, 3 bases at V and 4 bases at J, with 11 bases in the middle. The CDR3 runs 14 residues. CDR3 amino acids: CASSPPGNSDTQYF. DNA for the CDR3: TGTGCCAGCTCACCTCCAGGGAATTCAGATACGCAGTATTTT.

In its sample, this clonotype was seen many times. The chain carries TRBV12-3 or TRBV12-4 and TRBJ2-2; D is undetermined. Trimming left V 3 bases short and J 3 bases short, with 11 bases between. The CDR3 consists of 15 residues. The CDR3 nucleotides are TGTGCCAGCAGTTTTAGGCCAGAGTACACCGGGGAGCTGTTTTTT. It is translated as CASSFRPEYTGELFF.

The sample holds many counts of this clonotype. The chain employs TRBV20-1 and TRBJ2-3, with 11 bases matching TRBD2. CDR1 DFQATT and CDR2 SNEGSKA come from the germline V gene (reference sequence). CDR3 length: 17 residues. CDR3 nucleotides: TGCAGCGCCCCATTTACTAGCGGGAGCGTAGGCACAGATACGCAGTATTTT. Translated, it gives CSAPFTSGSVGTDTQYF.

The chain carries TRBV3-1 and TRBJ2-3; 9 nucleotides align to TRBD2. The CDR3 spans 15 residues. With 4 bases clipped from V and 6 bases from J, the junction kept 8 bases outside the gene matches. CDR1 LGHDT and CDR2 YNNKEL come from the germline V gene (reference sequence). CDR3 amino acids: CASSRGIAGDDTQYF. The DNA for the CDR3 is TGTGCCAGCAGCCGTGGGATAGCGGGAGATGATACGCAGTATTTT.

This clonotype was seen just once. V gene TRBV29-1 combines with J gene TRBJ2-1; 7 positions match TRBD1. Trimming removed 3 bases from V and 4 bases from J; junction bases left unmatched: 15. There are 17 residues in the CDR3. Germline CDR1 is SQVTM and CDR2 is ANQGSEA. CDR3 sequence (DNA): TGCAGCGTTGAGGGCGCTACAGGGGAAGTTTGGTACAATGAGCAGTTCTTC. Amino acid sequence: CSVEGATGEVWYNEQFF.

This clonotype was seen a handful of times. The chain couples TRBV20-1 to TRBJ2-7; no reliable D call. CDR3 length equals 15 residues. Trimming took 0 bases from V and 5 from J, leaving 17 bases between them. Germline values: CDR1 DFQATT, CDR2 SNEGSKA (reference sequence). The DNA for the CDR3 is TGCAGTGCTAGAGATTATCGTACTCGGGCCGACGAGCAGTACTTC. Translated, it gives CSARDYRTRADEQYF.

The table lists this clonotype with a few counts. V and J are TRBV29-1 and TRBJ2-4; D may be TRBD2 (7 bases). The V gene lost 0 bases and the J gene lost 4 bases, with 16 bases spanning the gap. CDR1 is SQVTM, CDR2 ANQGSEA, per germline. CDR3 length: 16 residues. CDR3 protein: CSVEDGGQQKKNIQYF. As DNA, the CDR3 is TGCAGCGTTGAAGACGGGGGGCAGCAAAAAAAAAACATTCAGTACTTC.

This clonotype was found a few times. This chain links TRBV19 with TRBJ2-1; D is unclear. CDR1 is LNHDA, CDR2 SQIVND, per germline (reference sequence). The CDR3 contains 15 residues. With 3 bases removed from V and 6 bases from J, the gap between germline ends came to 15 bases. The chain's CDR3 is CASSIGPPALNEQFF. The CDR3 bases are TGTGCCAGTAGTATTGGGCCCCCGGCCCTCAATGAGCAGTTCTTC.

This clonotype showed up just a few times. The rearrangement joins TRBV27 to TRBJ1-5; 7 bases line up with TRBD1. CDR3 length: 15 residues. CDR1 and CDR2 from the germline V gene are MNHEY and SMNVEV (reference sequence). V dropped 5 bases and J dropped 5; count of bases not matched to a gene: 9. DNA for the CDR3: TGTGCCAGCAGTCCGGGGACAGCGGGGGATCAGCCCCAGCATTTT. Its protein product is CASSPGTAGDQPQHF.

The CDR3 bases are TGTGCCAGCAGTTACGGGGGGGCTGGAGATACGCAGTATTTT. This sequence encodes CASSYGGAGDTQYF. This chain links TRBV6-5 with TRBJ2-3; possible D gene TRBD2, 7 bases. Looked up from germline, CDR1 is MNHEY and CDR2 is SVGAGI. The ends were cut back, 2 bases at V and 5 bases at J, with 11 bases in the middle. The CDR3 contains 14 residues.

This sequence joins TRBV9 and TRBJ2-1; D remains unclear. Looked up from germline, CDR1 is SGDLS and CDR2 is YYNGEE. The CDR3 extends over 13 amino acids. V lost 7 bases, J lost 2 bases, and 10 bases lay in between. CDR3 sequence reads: CASASPTYNEQFF. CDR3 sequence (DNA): TGTGCCAGCGCGAGCCCGACCTACAATGAGCAGTTCTTC.

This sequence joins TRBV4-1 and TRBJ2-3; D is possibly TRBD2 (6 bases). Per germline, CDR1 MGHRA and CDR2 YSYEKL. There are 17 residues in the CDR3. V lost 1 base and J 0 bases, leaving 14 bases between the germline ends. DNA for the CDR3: TGCGCCAGCAGCCAAGCCAGACTAGTCACTAGCACAGATACGCAGTATTTT. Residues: CASSQARLVTSTDTQYF.

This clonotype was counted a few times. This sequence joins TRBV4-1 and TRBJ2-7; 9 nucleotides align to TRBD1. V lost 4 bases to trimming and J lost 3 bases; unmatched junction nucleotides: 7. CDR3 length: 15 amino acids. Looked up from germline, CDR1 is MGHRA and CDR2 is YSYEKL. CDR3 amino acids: CASSLTDRGGYEQYF. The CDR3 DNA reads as TGCGCCAGCAGCCTAACGGACAGGGGCGGCTACGAGCAGTACTTC.

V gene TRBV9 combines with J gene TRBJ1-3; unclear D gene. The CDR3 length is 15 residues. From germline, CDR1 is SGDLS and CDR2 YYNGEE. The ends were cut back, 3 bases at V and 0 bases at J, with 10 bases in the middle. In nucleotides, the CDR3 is TGTGCCAGCAGCGAGAGAGCAGGCTCTGGAAACACCATATATTTT. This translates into CASSERAGSGNTIYF.

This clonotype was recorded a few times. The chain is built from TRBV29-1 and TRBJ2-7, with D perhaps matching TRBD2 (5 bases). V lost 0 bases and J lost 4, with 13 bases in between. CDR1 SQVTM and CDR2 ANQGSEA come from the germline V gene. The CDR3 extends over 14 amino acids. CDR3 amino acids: CSVEEVREGYEQYF. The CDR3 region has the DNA TGCAGCGTTGAAGAGGTCCGCGAGGGATACGAGCAGTACTTC.

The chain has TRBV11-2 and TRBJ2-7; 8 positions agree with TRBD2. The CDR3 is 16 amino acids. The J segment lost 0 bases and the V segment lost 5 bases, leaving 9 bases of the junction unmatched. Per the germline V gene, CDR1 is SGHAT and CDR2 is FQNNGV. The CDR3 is CASSQAGREGSYEQYF. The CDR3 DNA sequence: TGTGCCAGCAGCCAGGCAGGACGGGAGGGCTCCTACGAGCAGTACTTC.

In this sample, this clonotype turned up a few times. CDR3 in amino acids: CASSLVLLRKETQYF. CDR3 coding DNA: TGTGCCAGCAGCTTAGTACTACTCCGAAAAGAGACCCAGTACTTC. This sequence joins TRBV7-8 and TRBJ2-5; D unclear. Germline lookup yields CDR1 SGHVS and CDR2 FQNEAQ. The CDR3 extends over 15 amino acids. Trimming shortened V by 1 base and J by 3 bases, and 12 bases separated the two germline ends.

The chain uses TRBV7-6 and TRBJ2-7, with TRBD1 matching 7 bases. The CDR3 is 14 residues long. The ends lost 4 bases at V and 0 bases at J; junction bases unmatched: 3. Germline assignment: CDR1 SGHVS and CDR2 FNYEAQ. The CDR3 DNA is TGTGCCAGCAGCTCCTCAGGGGGCTCCTACGAGCAGTACTTC. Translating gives CASSSSGGSYEQYF.

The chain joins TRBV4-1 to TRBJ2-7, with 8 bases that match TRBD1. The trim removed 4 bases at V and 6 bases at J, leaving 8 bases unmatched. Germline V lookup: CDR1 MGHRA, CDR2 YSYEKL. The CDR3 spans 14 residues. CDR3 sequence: CASSPPGTGSEQYF. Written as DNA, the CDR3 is TGCGCCAGCAGCCCGCCCGGGACAGGATCCGAGCAGTACTTC.

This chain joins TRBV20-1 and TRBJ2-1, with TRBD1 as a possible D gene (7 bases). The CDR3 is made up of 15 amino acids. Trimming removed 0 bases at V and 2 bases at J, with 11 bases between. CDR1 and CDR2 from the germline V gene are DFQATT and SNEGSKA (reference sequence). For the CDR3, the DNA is TGCAGTGCTAGAGATCAGGGGGAGGCCTACAATGAGCAGTTCTTC. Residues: CSARDQGEAYNEQFF.

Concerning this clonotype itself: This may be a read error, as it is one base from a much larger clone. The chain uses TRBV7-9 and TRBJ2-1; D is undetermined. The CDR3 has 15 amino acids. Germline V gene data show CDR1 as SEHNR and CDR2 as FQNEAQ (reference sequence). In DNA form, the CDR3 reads TGTGCCAGCGGCTTATCAGAAGTGGTCCCCGGCAAGGAGTTCTTC. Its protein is CASGLSEVVPGKEFF.

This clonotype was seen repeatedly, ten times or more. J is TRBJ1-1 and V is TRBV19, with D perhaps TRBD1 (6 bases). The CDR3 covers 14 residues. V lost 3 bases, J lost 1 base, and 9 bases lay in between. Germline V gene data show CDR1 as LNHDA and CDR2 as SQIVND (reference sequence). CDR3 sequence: CASSINRENTEAFF. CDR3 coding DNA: TGTGCCAGTAGTATTAACAGGGAGAACACTGAAGCTTTCTTT.

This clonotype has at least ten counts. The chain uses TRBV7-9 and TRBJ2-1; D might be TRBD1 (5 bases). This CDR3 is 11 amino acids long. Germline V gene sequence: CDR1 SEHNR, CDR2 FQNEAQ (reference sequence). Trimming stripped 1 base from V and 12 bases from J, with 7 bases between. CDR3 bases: TGTGCCAGCAGCTTAGGTCAGGGGCAGTTCTTC. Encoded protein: CASSLGQGQFF.

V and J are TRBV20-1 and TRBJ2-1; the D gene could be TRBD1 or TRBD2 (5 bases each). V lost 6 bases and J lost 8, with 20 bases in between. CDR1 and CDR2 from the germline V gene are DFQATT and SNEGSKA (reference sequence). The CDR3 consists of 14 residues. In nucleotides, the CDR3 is TGCAGTGCCCTAGACAGAGAGGGATTCGATGAGCAGTTCTTC. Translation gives CSALDREGFDEQFF.

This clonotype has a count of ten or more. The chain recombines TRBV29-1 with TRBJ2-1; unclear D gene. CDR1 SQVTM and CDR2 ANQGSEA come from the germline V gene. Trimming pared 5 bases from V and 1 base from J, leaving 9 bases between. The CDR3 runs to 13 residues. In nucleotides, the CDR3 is TGCAGCGTTCGGGTTACGTCCTACAATGAGCAGTTCTTC. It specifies CSVRVTSYNEQFF.

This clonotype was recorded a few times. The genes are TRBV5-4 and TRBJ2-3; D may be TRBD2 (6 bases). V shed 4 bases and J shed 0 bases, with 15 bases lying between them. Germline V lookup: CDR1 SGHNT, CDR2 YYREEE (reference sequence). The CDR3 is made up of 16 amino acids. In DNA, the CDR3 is TGTGCCAGCAGCCCGGGTGTAGCGGTTAGCACAGATACGCAGTATTTT. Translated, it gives CASSPGVAVSTDTQYF.